The rows below give T cell receptor beta chains drawn from one sample of a study of cytomegalovirus exposure and HLA in healthy donors. The assay was immunoSEQ multiplex PCR, and TCRdb's table has in-frame clones only and misses some. The sample consists of some 180,000 clones, about 86% of them appearing once. Sample: PBMCs. Source of these receptors: a middle-aged man in good health and CMV-seropositive. CDR3s include the opening cysteine and the closing phenylalanine or tryptophan. Each record gives: D gene, clone size, CDR3 length, J gene, V gene, CDR3 DNA, CDR3 protein. The D gene is left open where the match is weak. Clone size is stated in some rows and not others, as once, few, many or a class when expanded.

-	-	18	TRBJ2-6	TRBV4-3	TGCGCCAGCAGCCAAGATCCGGGAAGGACGACTGGGGCCAACGTCCTGACTTTC	CASSQDPGRTTGANVLTF
TRBD1	few	15	TRBJ1-2	TRBV27	TGTGCCAGCAGTCTCTCGGTAGGGGGCCTCTATGGCTACACCTTC	CASSLSVGGLYGYTF
-	-	12	TRBJ1-4	TRBV28	TGTGCCAGCAGTTCCCTAGTTGAAAAACTGTTTTTT	CASSSLVEKLFF
TRBD2	-	14	TRBJ2-5	TRBV5-6	TGTGCCAGCAGCTTGGGACTAGCTTTCGAGACCCAGTACTTC	CASSLGLAFETQYF
-	-	16	TRBJ1-3	TRBV7-2	TGTGCCAGCAGCTTAGAACTTCGGGTCTCTGGAAACACCATATATTTT	CASSLELRVSGNTIYF
TRBD1	-	16	TRBJ1-1	TRBV25-1	TGTGCCAGCAGTGTCCGGGACAGCCCCATGAACACTGAAGCTTTCTTT	CASSVRDSPMNTEAFF
-	-	16	TRBJ2-3	TRBV19	TGTGCCAGTAGTATATCTGGGGCAGGGGCGGAAGATACGCAGTATTTT	CASSISGAGAEDTQYF
-	-	12	TRBJ2-6	TRBV9	TGTGCCAGCAGGGCTGGGGCCAACGGCCTGACTTTC	CASRAGANGLTF
TRBD2	-	19	TRBJ2-1	TRBV7-8	TGTGCCAGCAGTCGAGGTCTAGCGGGAGTCCCTAGCTCCTACAATGAGCAGTTCTTC	CASSRGLAGVPSSYNEQFF
-	-	14	TRBJ2-3	TRBV14	TGTGCCAGCAGCCCGGGACTTAGCACAGATACGCAGTATTTT	CASSPGLSTDTQYF
TRBD1	-	17	TRBJ1-2	TRBV9	TGTGCCAGCAGCGGCCGGGACAGGGGGCGATTTAACTATGGCTACACCTTC	CASSGRDRGRFNYGYTF
TRBD2	-	14	TRBJ2-1	TRBV9	TGTGCCAGCAGTTACAGACTAGCGGACAATGAGCAGTTCTTC	CASSYRLADNEQFF
TRBD1	-	15	TRBJ1-2	TRBV19	TGTGCCAGTAGACCGCAGAGGACAGGGAACTATGGCTACACCTTC	CASRPQRTGNYGYTF
-	-	15	TRBJ1-5	TRBV19	TGTGCCAGTAGTATGGGGTCAGGCGCTCGGGGGCCCCAGCATTTT	CASSMGSGARGPQHF
-	-	15	TRBJ1-1	TRBV7-2	TGTGCCAGCAGCTTTTCTGGCCTCCGATTCACTGAAGCTTTCTTT	CASSFSGLRFTEAFF
TRBD1	few	16	TRBJ1-1	TRBV30	TGTGCCTGGACCCCCCGTTGGGGACAGGGTGAAACTGAAGCTTTCTTT	CAWTPRWGQGETEAFF
-	-	18	TRBJ1-6	TRBV5-1	TGCGCCAGCAGCTTGGGGACAGCTCAAAGCTCCTATAATTCACCCCTCCACTTT	CASSLGTAQSSYNSPLHF
-	-	11	TRBJ1-4	TRBV30	TGTGCCTGGAGTTCCGGTGAAAAACTGTTTTTT	CAWSSGEKLFF
TRBD2	once	18	TRBJ2-1	TRBV13	TGTGCCAGCAGCTCAAGACTAGCGGGAGGGAGCTCCTACAATGAGCAGTTCTTC	CASSSRLAGGSSYNEQFF
-	few	14	TRBJ2-7	TRBV18	TGTGCCAGCTCACCACCGGTCTCTACCTACGAGCAGTACTTC	CASSPPVSTYEQYF
TRBD2	-	16	TRBJ2-2	TRBV11-3	TGTGCCAGCAGCTTAGAGCTAGCGGGGAACACCGGGGAGCTGTTTTTT	CASSLELAGNTGELFF
TRBD1	-	16	TRBJ1-1	TRBV19	TGTGCCAGTAGTAAAAGACAGGGGAGATTGAACACTGAAGCTTTCTTT	CASSKRQGRLNTEAFF
-	-	14	TRBJ2-7	TRBV5-1	TGCGCCAGCAGCTTGGAGTACAGCCTTTACGAGCAGTACTTC	CASSLEYSLYEQYF
TRBD1	-	16	TRBJ2-2	TRBV4-2	TGTGCCAGCAGCGACCCGGGACAGGGTCGCACCGGGGAGCTGTTTTTT	CASSDPGQGRTGELFF
TRBD2	-	16	TRBJ2-7	TRBV19	TGTGCCAGTAGTAAAACTAGCGGAGGTCCTTCCTACGAGCAGTACTTC	CASSKTSGGPSYEQYF
TRBD1	-	14	TRBJ2-5	TRBV18	TGTGCCAGCTCACCCGGGACAGACCAAGAGACCCAGTACTTC	CASSPGTDQETQYF
-	-	12	TRBJ2-7	TRBV30	TGTGCCTGGAGTGTACGAACCGGCGAGCAGTACTTC	CAWSVRTGEQYF
-	-	14	TRBJ1-6	TRBV19	TGTGCCAGTAGTATGGCCAGGAGGAATTCACCCCTCCACTTT	CASSMARRNSPLHF
TRBD1	-	16	TRBJ2-1	TRBV2	TGTGCCAGCAGTGAAGGGTTAGGACAGGGAGTTAATGAGCAGTTCTTC	CASSEGLGQGVNEQFF
-	-	15	TRBJ2-6	TRBV7-3	TGTGCCAGCAGCTCCGGGTTAGCTGGGGCCAACGTCCTGACTTTC	CASSSGLAGANVLTF
-	few	14	TRBJ1-1	TRBV9	TGTGCCAGCAGCGCGGGACACCTGAACACTGAAGCTTTCTTT	CASSAGHLNTEAFF
-	-	13	TRBJ1-1	TRBV18	TGTGCCAGCTCCCAGGGCGAGAGGACTGAAGCTTTCTTT	CASSQGERTEAFF
-	once	12	TRBJ1-1	TRBV5-1	TGCGCCAGCAGCTTTATCAGGGGTGAAGCTTTCTTT	CASSFIRGEAFF
-	once	16	TRBJ2-5	TRBV5-4	TGTGCCAGCAGCTTGGACAGCCATCGTACCCAAGAGACCCAGTACTTC	CASSLDSHRTQETQYF
-	-	16	TRBJ1-4	TRBV7-9	TGTGCCAGCAGCCCAGGGCGGACAGCAACTAATGAAAAACTGTTTTTT	CASSPGRTATNEKLFF
-	once	16	TRBJ1-5	TRBV29-1	TGCAGCGTTGGGACGTCACAGGGTGGCAGCAATCAGCCCCAGCATTTT	CSVGTSQGGSNQPQHF
-	-	15	TRBJ2-7	TRBV27	TGTGCCAGCAGTTTATTTCCCGGACTTGGCCACGAGCAGTACTTC	CASSLFPGLGHEQYF
TRBD2	-	14	TRBJ2-1	TRBV19	TGTGCCAGTAGCCCAGCTAGCGGGGGTATTGAGCAGTTCTTC	CASSPASGGIEQFF
TRBD2	-	19	TRBJ2-2	TRBV5-6	TGTGCCAGCAGCCTGGGAGCTGGACTAGCGGGATTGGACACCGGGGAGCTGTTTTTT	CASSLGAGLAGLDTGELFF
-	-	18	TRBJ2-5	TRBV5-1	TGCGCCAGCAGCTTGGCCGAGCAGACTCTTGAGGTCGGGGAGACCCAGTACTTC	CASSLAEQTLEVGETQYF
TRBD2	-	14	TRBJ2-2	TRBV6-6	TGTGCCACAGGACTAGCGGGAGGGACCGGGGAGCTGTTTTTT	CATGLAGGTGELFF
TRBD1	-	15	TRBJ2-1	TRBV19	TGTGCCAGTAGACCATCAGGACAGGGGGGGAATGAGCAGTTCTTC	CASRPSGQGGNEQFF
-	-	14	TRBJ2-7	TRBV10-2	TGCGCCAGCAGTGAGGTGGGCGGTGGGGGCGAGCAGTACTTC	CASSEVGGGGEQYF
TRBD1	-	12	TRBJ1-2	TRBV6-1	TGTGCCAGCAGAGCGGACAGGGGGCGTTACGACTTC	CASRADRGRYDF
-	few	13	TRBJ2-1	TRBV5-1	TGCGCCAGCCGATCGACAGGCGGCAATGAGCAGTTCTTC	CASRSTGGNEQFF
-	-	13	TRBJ2-7	TRBV19	TGTGCCAGTAGTATGCAACCGGGGTCCGAGCAGTACTTC	CASSMQPGSEQYF
TRBD2	few	16	TRBJ2-7	TRBV5-1	TGCGCCAGCAGCTTCTCTAGCGGGGGGGGGAACTACGAGCAGTACTTC	CASSFSSGGGNYEQYF
-	-	12	TRBJ2-3	TRBV10-3	TGTGCCGTCCAACAGGGCACAGATACGCAGTATTTT	CAVQQGTDTQYF
-	-	11	TRBJ1-2	TRBV25-1	TGTGCCACCGCGGGAGGAAATGGCTACACCTTC	CATAGGNGYTF
-	once	19	TRBJ1-3	TRBV4-2	TGTGCCAGCAGCCAGACCCAAACAGGAGCAGGGAAACACCCACGGACCATATATTTT	CASSQTQTGAGKHPRTIYF